This T cell receptor beta chain is drawn from a study of blood T cell repertoires in COVID-19. Study context: Nucleic acid was either cDNA or gDNA, and it came from T cells, B-cell-depleted T cells, or PBMCs.

The CDR3 runs to 13 residues. CDR1 and CDR2 (germline): MNHEY, SMNVEV (reference sequence). Trimming removed 8 bases from V and 2 bases from J; junction bases left unmatched: 3. Original handling: Reference gene primer amplification gave estimated nucleated cell counts. The assay was immunoSEQ multiplex PCR, and TCRdb's table has in-frame clones only and misses some. V, J and clone size were drawn from that table, and D and trimming were deduced from the DNA. The sample gives some 170,000 clones, about 85% of which show up once; 1.1% is in the top ten. This receptor was obtained from a middle-aged man with acute or convalescent COVID-19. The chain links TRBV27 to TRBJ2-7, with TRBD2 matching over 10 bases. The sample consisted of peripheral blood. As DNA, the CDR3 is TGTGCCAGCTCCGGGACTAGCGCCTACGAGCAGTACTTC. Translating gives CASSGTSAYEQYF.